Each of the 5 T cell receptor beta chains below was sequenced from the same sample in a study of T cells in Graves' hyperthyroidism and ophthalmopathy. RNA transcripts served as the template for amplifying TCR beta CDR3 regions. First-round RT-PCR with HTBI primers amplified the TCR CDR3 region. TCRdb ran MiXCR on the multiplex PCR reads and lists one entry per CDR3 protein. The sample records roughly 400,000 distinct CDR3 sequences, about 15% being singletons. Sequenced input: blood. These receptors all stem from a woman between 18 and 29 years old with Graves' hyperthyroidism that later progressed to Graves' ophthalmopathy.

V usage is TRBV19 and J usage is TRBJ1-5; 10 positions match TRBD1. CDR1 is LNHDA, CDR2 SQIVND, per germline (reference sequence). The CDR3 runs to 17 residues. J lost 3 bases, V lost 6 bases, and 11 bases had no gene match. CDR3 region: CASRRTGGLGVNQPQHF. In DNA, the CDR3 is TGTGCCAGTAGGAGGACAGGGGGATTGGGAGTCAATCAGCCCCAGCATTTT.

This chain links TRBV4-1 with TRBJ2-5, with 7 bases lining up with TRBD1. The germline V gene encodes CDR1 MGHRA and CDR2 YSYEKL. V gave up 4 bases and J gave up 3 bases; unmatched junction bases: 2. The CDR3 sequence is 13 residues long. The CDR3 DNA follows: TGCGCCAGCAGCCCCCAGGGGGAAGAGACCCAGTACTTC. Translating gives CASSPQGEETQYF.

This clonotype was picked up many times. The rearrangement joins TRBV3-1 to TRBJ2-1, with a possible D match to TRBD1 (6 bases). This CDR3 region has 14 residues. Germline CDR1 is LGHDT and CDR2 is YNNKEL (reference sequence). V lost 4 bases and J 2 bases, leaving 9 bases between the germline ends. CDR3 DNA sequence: TGTGCCAGCAGCCCCAGGGGACCCTACAATGAGCAGTTCTTC. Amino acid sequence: CASSPRGPYNEQFF.

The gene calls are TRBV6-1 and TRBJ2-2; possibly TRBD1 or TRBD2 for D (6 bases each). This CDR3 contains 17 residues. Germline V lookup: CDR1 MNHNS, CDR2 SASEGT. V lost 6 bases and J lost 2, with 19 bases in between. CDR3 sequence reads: CASRIATRGRNTGELFF. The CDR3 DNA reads TGTGCCAGCAGAATAGCTACACGGGGGCGAAACACCGGGGAGCTGTTTTTT.

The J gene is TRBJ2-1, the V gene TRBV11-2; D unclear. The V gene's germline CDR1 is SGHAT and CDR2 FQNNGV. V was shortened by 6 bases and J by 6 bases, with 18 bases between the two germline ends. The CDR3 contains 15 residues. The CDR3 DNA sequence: TGTGCCAGCAGTGACTGGCATTCACAAGGCAATGAGCAGTTCTTC. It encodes CASSDWHSQGNEQFF. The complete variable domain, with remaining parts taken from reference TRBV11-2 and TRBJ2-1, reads EAGVAQSPRYKIIEKRQSVAFWCNPISGHATLYWYQQILGQGPKLLIQFQNNGVVDDSQLPKDRFSAERLKGVDSTLKIQPAKLEDSAVYLCASSDWHSQGNEQFFGPGTRLTVL.